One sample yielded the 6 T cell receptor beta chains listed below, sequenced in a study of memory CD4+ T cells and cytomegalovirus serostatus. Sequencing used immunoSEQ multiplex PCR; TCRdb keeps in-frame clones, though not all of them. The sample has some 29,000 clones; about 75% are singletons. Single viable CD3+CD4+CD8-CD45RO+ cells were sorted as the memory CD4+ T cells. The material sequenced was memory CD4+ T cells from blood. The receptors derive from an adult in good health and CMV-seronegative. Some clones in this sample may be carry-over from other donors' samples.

CDR3 sequence (DNA): TGTGCCACTGGACTAGCGGGGTTGAATGAGCAGTTCTTC. This sequence encodes CATGLAGLNEQFF. V and J are TRBV2 and TRBJ2-1, with 12 bases that match TRBD2. Germline V gene data show CDR1 as SNHLY and CDR2 as FYNNEI. The V segment lost 10 bases and the J segment 7 bases; nucleotides outside the gene matches: 5. The CDR3 is 13 amino acids.

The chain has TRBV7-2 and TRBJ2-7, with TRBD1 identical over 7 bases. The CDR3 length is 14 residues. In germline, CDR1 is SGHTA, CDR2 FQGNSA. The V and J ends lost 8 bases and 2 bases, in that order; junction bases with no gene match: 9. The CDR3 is CASSRQGSAYEQYF. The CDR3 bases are TGTGCCAGCTCCAGACAGGGCTCCGCCTACGAGCAGTACTTC.

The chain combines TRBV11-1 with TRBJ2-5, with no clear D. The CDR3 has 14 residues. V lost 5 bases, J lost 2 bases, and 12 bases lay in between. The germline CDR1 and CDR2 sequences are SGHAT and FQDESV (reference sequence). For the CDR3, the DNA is TGTGCCAGCAGCCCCTTCGACCGGCAAGAGACCCAGTACTTC. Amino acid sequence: CASSPFDRQETQYF.

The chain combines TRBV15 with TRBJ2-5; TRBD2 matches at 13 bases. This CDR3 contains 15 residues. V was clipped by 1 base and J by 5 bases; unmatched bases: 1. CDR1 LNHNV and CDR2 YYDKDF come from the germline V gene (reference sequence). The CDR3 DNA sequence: TGTGCCACCAGCAGAGGACTAGCGGGGGGTGAGACCCAGTACTTC. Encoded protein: CATSRGLAGGETQYF.

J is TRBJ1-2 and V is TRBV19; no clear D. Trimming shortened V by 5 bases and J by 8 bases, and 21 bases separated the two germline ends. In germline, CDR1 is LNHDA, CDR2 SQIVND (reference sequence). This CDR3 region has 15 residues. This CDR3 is CASSQMRRRNGGYTF. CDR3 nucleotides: TGTGCCAGTAGTCAAATGAGGAGGCGGAATGGGGGCTACACCTTC.

Here the CDR3 DNA reads TGTGCCAGCAGCGAACGGACAGGTAGTACAGATACGCAGTATTTT. Translated: CASSERTGSTDTQYF. The chain joins TRBV5-4 to TRBJ2-3; TRBD1 agrees at 7 bases. Trimming took 4 bases from V and 3 from J; bases not matched to a gene: 8. This CDR3 spans 15 amino acids. CDR1 SGHNT and CDR2 YYREEE come from the germline V gene (reference sequence).